This entry describes one TCR beta chain. The antigen remains unidentified. A clone one base away is much larger, so this may be a read error. Germline lookup yields CDR1 MNHEY and CDR2 SVGAGI. V shed 4 bases and J 1 base; nucleotides not matched to a gene: 3. The CDR3 has 15 residues. Pregnant or lactating patients were excluded, as were those with uncontrolled infection or other autoimmune disease. This entry comes from a study of T cells in Graves' hyperthyroidism and ophthalmopathy. Researchers amplified the TCR beta CDR3 regions from RNA transcripts. The primer set for the first-round RT-PCR of the TCR CDR3 was HTBI. One entry per CDR3 protein results from TCRdb running MiXCR on the multiplex PCR reads. The top ten clones hold around 3.5% of a sample with some 580,000 distinct CDR3 sequences, about 16% of them seen once. Points from the study as a whole: Ophthalmopathy was model-predicted a median around 6.1 months pre-onset. Through a model of 13 V-J features, ophthalmopathy was separated from stable hyperthyroidism. Most clonotypes expanded in thyroid above 0.001 were likewise present in blood.

The sample taken for sequencing was blood. V and J are TRBV6-5 and TRBJ2-3, with 9 positions matching TRBD2. The sequence was collected from a woman between 40 and 50 years old with Graves' ophthalmopathy. The CDR3 sequence: CASSCRTSGTDTQYF. In DNA, the CDR3 is TGTGCCAGCAGTTGCCGGACTAGCGGCACAGATACGCAGTATTTT.